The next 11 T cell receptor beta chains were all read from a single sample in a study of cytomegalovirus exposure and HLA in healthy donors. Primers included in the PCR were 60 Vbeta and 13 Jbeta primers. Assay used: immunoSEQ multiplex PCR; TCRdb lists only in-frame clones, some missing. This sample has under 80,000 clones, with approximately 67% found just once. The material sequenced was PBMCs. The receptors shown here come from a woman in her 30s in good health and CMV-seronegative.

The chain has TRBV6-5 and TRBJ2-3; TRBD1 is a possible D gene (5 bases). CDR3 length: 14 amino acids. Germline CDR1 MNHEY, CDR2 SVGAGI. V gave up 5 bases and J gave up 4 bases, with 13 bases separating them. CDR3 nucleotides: TGTGCCAGCAGTGGAAGGGGTTGGGCAGATACGCAGTATTTT. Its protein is CASSGRGWADTQYF.

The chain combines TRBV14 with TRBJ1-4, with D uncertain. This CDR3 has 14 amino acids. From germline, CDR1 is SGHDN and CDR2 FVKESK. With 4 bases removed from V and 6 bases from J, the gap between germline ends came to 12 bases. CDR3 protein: CASSPTETYEKLFF. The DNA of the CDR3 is TGTGCCAGCAGCCCGACTGAGACCTATGAAAAACTGTTTTTT. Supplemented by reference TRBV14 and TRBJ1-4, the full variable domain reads EAGVTQFPSHSVIEKGQTVTLRCDPISGHDNLYWYRRVMGKEIKFLLHFVKESKQDESGMPNNRFLAERTGGTYSTLKVQPAELEDSGVYFCASSPTETYEKLFFGSGTQLSVL.

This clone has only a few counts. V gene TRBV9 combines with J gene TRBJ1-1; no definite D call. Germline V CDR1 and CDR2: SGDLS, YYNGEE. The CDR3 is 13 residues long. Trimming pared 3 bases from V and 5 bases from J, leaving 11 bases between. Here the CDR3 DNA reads TGTGCCAGCAGCGCCTCGACTGGGACTGAAGCTTTCTTT. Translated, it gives CASSASTGTEAFF.

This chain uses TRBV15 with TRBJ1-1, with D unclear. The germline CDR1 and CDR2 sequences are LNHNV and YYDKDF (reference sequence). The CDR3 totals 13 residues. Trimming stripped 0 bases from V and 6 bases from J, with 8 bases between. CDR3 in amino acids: CATSRDRGAEAFF. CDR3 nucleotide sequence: TGTGCCACCAGCAGAGATCGCGGGGCTGAAGCTTTCTTT.

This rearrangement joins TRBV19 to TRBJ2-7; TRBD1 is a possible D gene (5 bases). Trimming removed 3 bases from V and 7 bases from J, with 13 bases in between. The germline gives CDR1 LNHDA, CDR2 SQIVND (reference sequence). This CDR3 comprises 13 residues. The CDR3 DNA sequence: TGTGCCAGTAGTATTGGGATAGGGGAAGAGCAGTACTTC. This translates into CASSIGIGEEQYF.

The CDR3, as DNA: TGTGCCAGCAGTTTAGCGGGGACAGGGGCCGATGAGCAGTTCTTC. Translating gives CASSLAGTGADEQFF. The V gene is TRBV28, the J gene TRBJ2-1, with 10 bases identical to TRBD1. J lost 8 bases, V lost 2 bases, and 6 bases had no gene match. Germline V gives CDR1 MDHEN, CDR2 SYDVKM. The CDR3 is 15 amino acids.

The CDR3 bases are TGTGCCAGCAGTTGGACTCCCCGCGCCGGGGAGCTGTTTTTT. This sequence encodes CASSWTPRAGELFF. V is TRBV6-5 and J is TRBJ2-2, with D perhaps matching TRBD2 (5 bases). V was pared by 4 bases and J by 6 bases, with 12 bases between. Germline CDR1 is MNHEY and CDR2 is SVGAGI. The CDR3 has 14 residues.

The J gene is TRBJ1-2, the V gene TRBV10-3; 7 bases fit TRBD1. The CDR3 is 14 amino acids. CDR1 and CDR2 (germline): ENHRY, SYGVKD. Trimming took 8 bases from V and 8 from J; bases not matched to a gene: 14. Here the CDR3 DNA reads TGTGCCATCTCAACAACACAGGGGCTAGAGGGCTACACCTTC. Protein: CAISTTQGLEGYTF.

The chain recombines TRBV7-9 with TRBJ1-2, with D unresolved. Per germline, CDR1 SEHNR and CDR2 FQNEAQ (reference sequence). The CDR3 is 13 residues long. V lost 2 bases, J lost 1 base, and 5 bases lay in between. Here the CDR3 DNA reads TGTGCCAGCAGCTTACAGGTTAACTATGGCTACACCTTC. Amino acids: CASSLQVNYGYTF.

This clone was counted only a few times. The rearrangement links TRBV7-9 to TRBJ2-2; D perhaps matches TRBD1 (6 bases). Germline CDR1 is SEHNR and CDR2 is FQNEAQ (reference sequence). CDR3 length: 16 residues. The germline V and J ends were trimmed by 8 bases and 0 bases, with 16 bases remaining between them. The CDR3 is CASDDLDSANTGELFF. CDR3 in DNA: TGTGCCAGCGATGATCTGGACAGTGCGAACACCGGGGAGCTGTTTTTT. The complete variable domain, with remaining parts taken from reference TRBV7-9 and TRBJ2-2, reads DTGVSQNPRHKITKRGQNVTFRCDPISEHNRLYWYRQTLGQGPEFLTYFQNEAQLEKSRLLSDRFSAERPKGSFSTLEIQRTEQGDSAMYLCASDDLDSANTGELFFGEGSRLTVL.

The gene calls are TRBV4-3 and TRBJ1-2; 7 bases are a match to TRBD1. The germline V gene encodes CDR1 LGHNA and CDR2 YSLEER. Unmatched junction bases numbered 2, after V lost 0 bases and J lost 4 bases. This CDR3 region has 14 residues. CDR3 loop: CASSQDRGTYGYTF. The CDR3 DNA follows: TGCGCCAGCAGCCAAGACAGGGGGACCTATGGCTACACCTTC.